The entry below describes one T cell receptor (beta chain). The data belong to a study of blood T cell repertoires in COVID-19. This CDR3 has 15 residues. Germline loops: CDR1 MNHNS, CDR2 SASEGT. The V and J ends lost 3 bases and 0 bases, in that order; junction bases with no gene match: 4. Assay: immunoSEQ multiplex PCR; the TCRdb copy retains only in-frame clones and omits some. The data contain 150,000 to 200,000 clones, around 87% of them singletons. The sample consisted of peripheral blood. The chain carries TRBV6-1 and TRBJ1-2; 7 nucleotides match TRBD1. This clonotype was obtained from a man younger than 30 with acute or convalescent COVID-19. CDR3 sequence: CASSDRRGANYGYTF. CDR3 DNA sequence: TGTGCCAGCAGTGATCGCAGGGGGGCTAACTATGGCTACACCTTC.